What follows is one T cell receptor beta chain and its context. Its antigen is not identified. The data belong to a study of CD8+ T cells in alopecia areata. Study-level information: Tofacitinib administration persisted for 6 to 18 months, succeeded by 6 months off drug.

Sequencing used cDNA as its template, made by extracting RNA and reverse transcribing it. Sequencing was performed with immunoSEQ multiplex PCR; in TCRdb, only in-frame clones are kept and a portion is missing. The profile shows more than 95,000 clones, 86% of them singletons. Study outcomes and limitations: In scalp samples, resident alphabeta T cells of normal skin are also sequenced. Relative to mice, TCR sharing across patients was less clear, a difference possibly HLA-related.

The CDR3 extends over 14 amino acids. In germline, CDR1 is SGDLS, CDR2 YYNGEE. With V trimmed by 0 bases and J by 9 bases, 5 bases remained unmatched. Treatment denoted: oral pan-JAK inhibitor, 5-10 mg twice daily. Sorted populations comprised CD4+ and CD8+ T cells obtained from PBMCs. The source of this sequence is a human donor with alopecia areata. V and J are TRBV9 and TRBJ2-1, with TRBD2 matching 8 bases. The input for sequencing was CD8+ T cells sorted from blood, taken between weeks 30 and 35, from a patient treated with tofacitinib. This chain's CDR3 is CASSVGAGEVEQFF. The DNA of the CDR3 is TGTGCCAGCAGCGTAGGAGCGGGAGAGGTTGAGCAGTTCTTC.